Listed here are 30 T cell receptor beta chains from one sample, sequenced in a study of CD8 T cells in Susac syndrome. The RNA input was roughly 0.5 to 1 ug, and it was reverse transcribed with random hexamers. Via MiXCR, TCRdb re-called the immunoSEQ multiplex PCR reads, giving one row per CDR3 protein. The table records hundreds of thousands of distinct CDR3 sequences, 90% to 97% of them present only once. The sample consisted of CD4+ T cells from PBMCs. The source is a human donor with Susac syndrome.

J is TRBJ2-1 and V is TRBV29-1, with 8 bases matching TRBD2. The germline V gene encodes CDR1 SQVTM and CDR2 ANQGSEA. This CDR3 region has 13 residues. V trimming: 3 bases; J trimming: 6 bases; junction bases outside the gene matches: 4. The CDR3 reads CSVDGGVGNEQFF. The DNA of the CDR3 is TGCAGCGTTGACGGGGGGGTAGGCAATGAGCAGTTCTTC.

J is TRBJ2-2 and V is TRBV11-2; D possibly corresponds to TRBD1 (5 bases). The V and J ends lost 0 bases and 2 bases respectively, with 13 bases between them. Per the germline V gene, CDR1 is SGHAT and CDR2 is FQNNGV. This CDR3 region has 17 residues. The CDR3 protein is CASSLEGFRANTGELFF. The DNA for the CDR3 is TGTGCCAGCAGCTTAGAGGGCTTCAGGGCCAACACCGGGGAGCTGTTTTTT.

The rearrangement links TRBV30 to TRBJ2-7; 13 nucleotides agree with TRBD2. Germline CDR1 reads GTSNPN; CDR2 reads SVGIG (reference sequence). CDR3 length equals 14 residues. Trimming at V came to 5 bases and at J to 7 bases, leaving 8 bases not matched to a gene. CDR3 protein: CAWDPGLAGLEQYF. Here the CDR3 DNA reads TGTGCCTGGGACCCGGGACTAGCGGGATTAGAGCAGTACTTC.

This clonotype was seen a single time. CDR3: CASSLLAGGPGNEQFF. DNA of the CDR3: TGTGCCAGCAGTCTCCTAGCGGGAGGGCCGGGAAATGAGCAGTTCTTC. The chain carries TRBV27 and TRBJ2-1; 12 bases agree with TRBD2. In germline, CDR1 is MNHEY, CDR2 SMNVEV (reference sequence). The trim removed 5 bases at V and 7 bases at J, leaving 9 bases unmatched. This CDR3 spans 16 amino acids.

This chain joins TRBV7-9 and TRBJ1-2; D gene uncertain. The V gene's germline CDR1 is SEHNR and CDR2 FQNEAQ (reference sequence). The germline V and J ends were trimmed by 4 bases and 7 bases, with 7 bases remaining between them. This CDR3 has 11 residues. The CDR3 DNA reads TGTGCCAGCAGCTACGTGGGTGGCTACACCTTC. It specifies CASSYVGGYTF.

The gene calls are TRBV18 and TRBJ1-5; D is uncertain. Germline CDR1 and CDR2: KGHSH and LQKENI. This CDR3 spans 15 amino acids. V shed 6 bases and J shed 4 bases, with 16 bases lying between them. The CDR3 nucleotides are TGTGCCAGCTCGCCGTCCGGAACATTTAATCAGCCCCAGCATTTT. This gives the protein CASSPSGTFNQPQHF. The whole variable domain, filled in from reference TRBV18 and TRBJ1-5, reads NAGVMQNPRHLVRRRGQEARLRCSPMKGHSHVYWYRQLPEEGLKFMVYLQKENIIDESGMPKERFSAEFPKEGPSILRIQQVVRGDSAAYFCASSPSGTFNQPQHFGDGTRLSIL.

The sample holds one count of this clonotype. The chain recombines TRBV19 with TRBJ1-1, with D tentatively TRBD1 (5 bases). This CDR3 region has 14 residues. Between the trimmed V and J ends, which lost 6 bases and 2 bases, there was a span of 13 bases. Germline V lookup: CDR1 LNHDA, CDR2 SQIVND (reference sequence). The CDR3 protein is CASSRDRRNTEAFF. In nucleotides, the CDR3 is TGTGCCAGTAGCCGGGACCGCAGAAACACTGAAGCTTTCTTT.

The V call is TRBV29-1, the J call TRBJ1-1; D perhaps matches TRBD1 (5 bases). Germline CDR1 SQVTM, CDR2 ANQGSEA. Trimming pared 4 bases from V and 0 bases from J, leaving 18 bases between. The CDR3 totals 16 residues. CDR3 sequence: CSVVPQGRGMNTEAFF. Here the CDR3 DNA reads TGCAGCGTTGTTCCCCAGGGTCGGGGGATGAACACTGAAGCTTTCTTT.

The J gene is TRBJ1-5, the V gene TRBV7-9, with TRBD1 identical over 7 bases. This CDR3 is 14 amino acids long. Trimming cost V 5 bases and J 1 base; bases outside gene matches: 2. From germline, CDR1 is SEHNR and CDR2 FQNEAQ (reference sequence). The CDR3 coding sequence is TGTGCCAGCAGCATACAGGGGAGCAATCAGCCCCAGCATTTT. It is translated as CASSIQGSNQPQHF.

The CDR3 protein is CASSASMTGGTEQFF. CDR3 nucleotides: TGTGCCAGCAGCGCGAGCATGACAGGGGGCACTGAGCAGTTCTTC. V and J are TRBV3-1 and TRBJ2-1; TRBD1 matches at 10 bases. The CDR3 length is 15 residues. Trimming took 5 bases from V and 9 from J; bases not matched to a gene: 10. Germline-derived CDR1 and CDR2 are LGHDT and YNNKEL (reference sequence).

The chain couples TRBV5-4 to TRBJ2-1; D remains ambiguous. The ends were cut back, 0 bases at V and 7 bases at J, with 5 bases in the middle. This CDR3 has 12 residues. Germline-derived CDR1 and CDR2 are SGHNT and YYREEE (reference sequence). The CDR3 sequence: CASSLEANEQFF. The CDR3 bases are TGTGCCAGCAGCTTGGAGGCGAATGAGCAGTTCTTC.

This clonotype was counted a single time. The CDR3 DNA reads TGTGCCAGCAGCACCGGGACAGGGATACAAGAGACCCAGTACTTC. It is translated as CASSTGTGIQETQYF. The chain has TRBV7-9 and TRBJ2-5; 9 bases line up with TRBD1. V dropped 5 bases and J dropped 2; count of bases not matched to a gene: 6. Germline V gene data show CDR1 as SEHNR and CDR2 as FQNEAQ (reference sequence). This CDR3 is 15 amino acids long.

This chain links TRBV6-2 or TRBV6-3 with TRBJ1-5; 8 bases line up with TRBD1. This CDR3 region has 13 residues. Germline assignment: CDR1 MNHEY and CDR2 SVGEGT. Germline trimming cut 10 bases from V and 5 bases from J; bases unmatched to any gene: 7. CDR3 nucleotide sequence: TGTGCCACCGCCGGGACAGGATATCAGCCCCAGCATTTT. This gives the protein CATAGTGYQPQHF.

The V gene is TRBV20-1, the J gene TRBJ1-1; 7 nucleotides agree with TRBD1. Germline V gene data show CDR1 as DFQATT and CDR2 as SNEGSKA (reference sequence). This CDR3 spans 14 amino acids. J gave up 3 bases and V 5 bases, and 9 bases lay outside the gene matches. The CDR3: CSAATGTEYTEAFF. CDR3 bases: TGCAGTGCTGCTACCGGGACAGAATACACTGAAGCTTTCTTT.

CDR3 sequence reads: CSALKSGGRNEQFF. The CDR3 DNA reads TGCAGTGCACTAAAATCAGGCGGGAGGAATGAGCAGTTCTTC. The J gene is TRBJ2-1, the V gene TRBV20-1; 8 bases are a match to TRBD2. V gave up 6 bases and J gave up 7 bases; unmatched junction bases: 11. This CDR3 is 14 amino acids long. The V gene's germline CDR1 is DFQATT and CDR2 SNEGSKA (reference sequence).

The V gene is TRBV29-1, the J gene TRBJ1-2; a weak D match, TRBD1 (6 bases). CDR1 is SQVTM, CDR2 ANQGSEA, per germline. This CDR3 comprises 14 residues. With 4 bases removed from V and 7 bases from J, the gap between germline ends came to 19 bases. Here the CDR3 DNA reads TGCAGCGTTGGCTTCGGAGGCAGGGGCCGTGGCTACACCTTC. It is translated as CSVGFGGRGRGYTF.

This chain links TRBV6-1 with TRBJ2-5; D is unclear. The germline gives CDR1 MNHNS, CDR2 SASEGT. The CDR3 spans 15 residues. With 5 bases removed from V and 4 bases from J, the gap between germline ends came to 17 bases. This CDR3 is CASSPPRGTGETQYF. CDR3 sequence (DNA): TGTGCCAGCAGTCCTCCCCGTGGTACCGGAGAGACCCAGTACTTC.

The rearrangement joins TRBV20-1 to TRBJ2-5; D not resolved. Germline CDR1 and CDR2: DFQATT and SNEGSKA (reference sequence). This CDR3 contains 12 residues. V gave up 3 bases and J gave up 1 base, with 6 bases separating them. The CDR3 DNA follows: TGCAGTGCTAGGGTCGTCCAAGAGACCCAGTACTTC. Encoded protein: CSARVVQETQYF.

This clonotype showed up just once. The rearrangement links TRBV20-1 to TRBJ1-1; D may be TRBD1 (5 bases). Trimming cost V 6 bases and J 3 bases, with 14 bases left between them. This CDR3 spans 13 amino acids. CDR1 is DFQATT, CDR2 SNEGSKA, per germline (reference sequence). CDR3 protein: CSASSGRDTEAFF. The CDR3 DNA sequence: TGCAGTGCCTCTTCGGGCAGGGACACTGAAGCTTTCTTT.

The rearrangement joins TRBV30 to TRBJ2-3; tentative D call: TRBD2 (6 bases). This CDR3 comprises 14 residues. Trimming removed 5 bases at V and 6 bases at J, with 18 bases between. From germline, CDR1 is GTSNPN and CDR2 SVGIG (reference sequence). In DNA, the CDR3 is TGTGCCTGGGCCCGGGACTCATCGGCCGATACGCAGTATTTT. This sequence encodes CAWARDSSADTQYF.

In nucleotides, the CDR3 is TGTGCCAGCAGCGTCCGGACTAGAGGTGAGCAGTTCTTC. Its protein product is CASSVRTRGEQFF. The gene calls are TRBV7-3 and TRBJ2-1; TRBD2 agrees at 7 bases. Germline V gene lookup returns CDR1 SGHTA and CDR2 FQGTGA. J was trimmed by 9 bases and V by 5 bases; bases with no gene match: 7. The CDR3 runs 13 residues.

The CDR3 DNA follows: TGTGCCAGCAGTTTTCGTACCTCGAGGGGCTACACCTTC. Encoded protein: CASSFRTSRGYTF. V usage is TRBV12-3 or TRBV12-4 and J usage is TRBJ1-2; D is ambiguous. V was trimmed by 3 bases and J by 8 bases, leaving 13 bases between them. The CDR3 runs to 13 residues.

The chain has TRBV6-5 and TRBJ1-2; the D gene is possibly TRBD1 (6 bases). The CDR3 has 12 residues. CDR1 MNHEY and CDR2 SVGAGI come from the germline V gene. V lost 4 bases to trimming and J lost 3 bases, with 6 bases between them. The CDR3 sequence is CASSSGDYGYTF. The CDR3 bases are TGTGCCAGCAGTTCAGGGGACTATGGCTACACCTTC.

V gene TRBV20-1 combines with J gene TRBJ1-5, with a tentative D call TRBD1 (5 bases). This CDR3 has 14 residues. The V gene's germline CDR1 is DFQATT and CDR2 SNEGSKA (reference sequence). Trimming pared 1 base from V and 1 base from J, leaving 8 bases between. The CDR3 loop is CSARVGDSNQPQHF. The CDR3 nucleotides read TGCAGTGCTAGAGTCGGGGACAGCAATCAGCCCCAGCATTTT.

This chain joins TRBV18 and TRBJ2-4, with 8 bases that match TRBD1. The CDR3 totals 18 residues. With 1 base clipped from V and 0 bases from J, the junction kept 8 bases outside the gene matches. The germline V gene has CDR1 KGHSH and CDR2 LQKENI. CDR3: CASSPLGTGNLAKNIQYF. CDR3 bases: TGTGCCAGCTCACCACTTGGGACAGGCAATCTAGCCAAAAACATTCAGTACTTC.

The chain employs TRBV30 and TRBJ2-1, with D uncertain. Germline V lookup: CDR1 GTSNPN, CDR2 SVGIG (reference sequence). V was clipped by 3 bases and J by 7 bases, with 13 bases between them. This CDR3 is 13 amino acids long. Here the CDR3 DNA reads TGTGCCTGGAGCTACCGGGCGTTGAATGAGCAGTTCTTC. It yields the protein CAWSYRALNEQFF.

This rearrangement joins TRBV6-1 to TRBJ2-4; D gene uncertain. This CDR3 region has 8 residues. V was cut by 3 bases and J by 14 bases, with 2 bases left in between. The V gene's germline CDR1 is MNHNS and CDR2 SASEGT. Written as DNA, the CDR3 is TGTGCCAGCAGTGACGAGTACTTC. Its translation: CASSDEYF.

The chain carries TRBV2 and TRBJ2-7; D is uncertain. The V end lost 7 bases, the J end lost 5 bases, and 12 bases lay between the germline ends. CDR3 length: 12 residues. Germline CDR1 reads SNHLY; CDR2 reads FYNNEI. The CDR3 DNA sequence: TGTGCCAGCAACCTACGGGCCCACGAGCAGTACTTC. Translating it yields CASNLRAHEQYF.

The rearrangement joins TRBV24-1 to TRBJ1-2; no definite D call. Germline V CDR1 and CDR2: KGHDR, SFDVKD. The CDR3 sequence is 12 residues long. V lost 4 bases, J lost 4 bases, and 6 bases lay in between. CDR3 residues: CATSDQTYGYTF. The CDR3 DNA sequence: TGTGCCACCAGTGACCAGACCTATGGCTACACCTTC.

This chain joins TRBV24-1 and TRBJ2-1; 9 nucleotides agree with TRBD2. CDR1 and CDR2 from the germline V gene are KGHDR and SFDVKD. The junction had 4 bases not matched to a gene; V was cut back by 5 bases and J by 6 bases. CDR3 length equals 14 residues. The CDR3, as DNA: TGTGCCACCAGTGGGCTAGCGGGACTCAATGAGCAGTTCTTC. It is translated as CATSGLAGLNEQFF.